This T cell receptor (beta chain) was recovered during a study of blood T cell repertoires in COVID-19. Study in general: Acute and convalescent COVID-19 specimens originated in the United States, Italy and Spain.

Original processing methods: Reference gene primer amplification gave estimated nucleated cell counts. Produced via immunoSEQ multiplex PCR; TCRdb's table is partial and in-frame only. The DNA gave D and trimming, while V, J and clone size come from that table. The repertoire consists of roughly 150,000 clones, with approximately 88% occurring once and the leading ten covering around a quarter. Between the trimmed V and J ends, which lost 4 bases and 6 bases, there was a span of 9 bases. This CDR3 has 12 amino acids. The germline V gene has CDR1 MGHRA and CDR2 YSYEKL. V gene TRBV4-1 combines with J gene TRBJ1-1, with a tentative D call TRBD1 (5 bases). This receptor was obtained from a human donor in a cohort sampled during active COVID-19. The sample comprised peripheral blood. CDR3 nucleotide sequence: TGCGCCAGCAGCCCTGGGGGGGCTGAAGCTTTCTTT. This encodes CASSPGGAEAFF.